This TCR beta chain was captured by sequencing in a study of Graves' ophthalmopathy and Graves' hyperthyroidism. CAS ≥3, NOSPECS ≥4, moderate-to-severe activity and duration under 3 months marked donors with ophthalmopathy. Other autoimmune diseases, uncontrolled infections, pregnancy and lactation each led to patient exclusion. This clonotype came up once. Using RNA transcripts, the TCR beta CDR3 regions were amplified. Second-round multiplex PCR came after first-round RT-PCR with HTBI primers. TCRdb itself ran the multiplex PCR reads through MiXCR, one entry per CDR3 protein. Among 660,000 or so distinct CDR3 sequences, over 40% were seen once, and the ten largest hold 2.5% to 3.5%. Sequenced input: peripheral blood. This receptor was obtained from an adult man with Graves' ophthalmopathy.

CDR3 amino acids: CSVEGSTGELFF. DNA of the CDR3: TGCAGCGTAGAGGGGTCTACCGGGGAGCTGTTTTTT. The chain recombines TRBV29-1 with TRBJ2-2; D is perhaps TRBD1 or TRBD2 (5 bases each). This CDR3 is 12 amino acids long. V dropped 6 bases and J dropped 5 bases, with 10 bases sitting between them. CDR1 is SQVTM and CDR2 is ANQGSEA in the germline V gene.